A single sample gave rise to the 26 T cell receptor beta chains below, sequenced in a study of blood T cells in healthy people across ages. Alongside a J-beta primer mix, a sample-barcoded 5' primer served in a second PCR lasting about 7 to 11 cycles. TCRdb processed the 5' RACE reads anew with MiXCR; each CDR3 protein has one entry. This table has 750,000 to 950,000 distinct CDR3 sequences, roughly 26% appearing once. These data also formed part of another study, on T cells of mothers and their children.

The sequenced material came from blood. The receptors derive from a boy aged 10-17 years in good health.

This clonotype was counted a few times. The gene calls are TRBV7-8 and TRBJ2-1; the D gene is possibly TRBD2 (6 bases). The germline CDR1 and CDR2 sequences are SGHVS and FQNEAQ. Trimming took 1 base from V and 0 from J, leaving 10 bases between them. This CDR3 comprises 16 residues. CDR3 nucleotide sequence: TGTGCCAGCAGCTTAGGTGGGGGGACCTCCTACAATGAGCAGTTCTTC. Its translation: CASSLGGGTSYNEQFF.

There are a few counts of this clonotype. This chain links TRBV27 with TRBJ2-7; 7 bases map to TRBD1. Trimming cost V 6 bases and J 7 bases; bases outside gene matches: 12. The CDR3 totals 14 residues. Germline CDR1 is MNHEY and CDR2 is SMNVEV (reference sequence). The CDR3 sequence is CASRRTGDHYEQYF. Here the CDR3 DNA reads TGTGCCAGCAGGCGGACAGGAGATCACTATGAGCAGTACTTC.

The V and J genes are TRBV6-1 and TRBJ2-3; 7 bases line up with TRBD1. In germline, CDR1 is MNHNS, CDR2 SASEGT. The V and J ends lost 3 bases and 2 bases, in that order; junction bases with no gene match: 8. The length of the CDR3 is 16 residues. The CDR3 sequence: CASSDVQGQTTDTQYF. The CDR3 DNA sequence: TGTGCCAGCAGTGATGTACAGGGGCAGACCACAGATACGCAGTATTTT.

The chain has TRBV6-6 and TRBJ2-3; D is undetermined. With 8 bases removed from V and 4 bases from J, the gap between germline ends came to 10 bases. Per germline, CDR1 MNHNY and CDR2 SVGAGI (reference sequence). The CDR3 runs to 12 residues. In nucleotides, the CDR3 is TGTGCCAGCCGTCTGACCCCAGATACGCAGTATTTT. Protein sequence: CASRLTPDTQYF.

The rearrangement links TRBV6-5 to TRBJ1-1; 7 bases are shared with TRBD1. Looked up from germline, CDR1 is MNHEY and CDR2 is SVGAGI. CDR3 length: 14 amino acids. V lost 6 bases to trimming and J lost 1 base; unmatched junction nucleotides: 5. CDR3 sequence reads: CASRYGTENTEAFF. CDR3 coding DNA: TGTGCCAGCAGGTACGGGACAGAGAACACTGAAGCTTTCTTT.

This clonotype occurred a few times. CDR3 coding DNA: TGCGCCAGCAGCCACCCAGCGGCGAGGGCAGCTGAAGCTTTCTTT. Its translation: CASSHPAARAAEAFF. The J gene is TRBJ1-1, the V gene TRBV4-1; D not resolved. Germline loops: CDR1 MGHRA, CDR2 YSYEKL. CDR3 length equals 15 residues. Deletions cut 3 bases from V and 6 bases from J, with 17 bases between.

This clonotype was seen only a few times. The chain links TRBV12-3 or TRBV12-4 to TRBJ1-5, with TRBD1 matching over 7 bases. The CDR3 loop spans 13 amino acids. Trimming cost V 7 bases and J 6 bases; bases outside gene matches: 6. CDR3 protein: CASNDRVPQPQHF. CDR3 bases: TGTGCCAGCAACGACAGGGTCCCTCAGCCCCAGCATTTT.

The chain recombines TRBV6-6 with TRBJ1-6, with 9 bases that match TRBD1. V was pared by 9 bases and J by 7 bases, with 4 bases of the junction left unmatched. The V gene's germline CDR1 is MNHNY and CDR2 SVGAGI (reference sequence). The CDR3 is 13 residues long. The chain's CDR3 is CASGQGLNSPLHF. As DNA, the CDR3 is TGTGCCAGTGGACAGGGGCTGAATTCACCCCTCCACTTT.

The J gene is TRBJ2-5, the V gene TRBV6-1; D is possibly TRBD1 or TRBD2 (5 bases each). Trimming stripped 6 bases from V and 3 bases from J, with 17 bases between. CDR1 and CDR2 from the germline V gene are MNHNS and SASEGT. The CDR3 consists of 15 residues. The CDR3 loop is CASRVPGRKKETQYF. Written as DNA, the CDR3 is TGTGCCAGCAGAGTTCCGGGACGTAAGAAAGAGACCCAGTACTTC.

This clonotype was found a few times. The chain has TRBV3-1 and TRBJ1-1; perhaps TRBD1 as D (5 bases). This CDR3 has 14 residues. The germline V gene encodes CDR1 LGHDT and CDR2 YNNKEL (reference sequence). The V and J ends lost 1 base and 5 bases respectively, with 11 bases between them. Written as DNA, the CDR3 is TGTGCCAGCAGCCAAGTAGGTTCAGGGACTGAAGCTTTCTTT. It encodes CASSQVGSGTEAFF.

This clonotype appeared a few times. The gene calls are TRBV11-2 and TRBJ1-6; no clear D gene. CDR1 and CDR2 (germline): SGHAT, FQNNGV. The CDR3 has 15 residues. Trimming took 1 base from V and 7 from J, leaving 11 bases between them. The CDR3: CASSLGTQMNSPLHF. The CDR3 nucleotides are TGTGCCAGCAGCTTAGGGACCCAAATGAATTCACCCCTCCACTTT.

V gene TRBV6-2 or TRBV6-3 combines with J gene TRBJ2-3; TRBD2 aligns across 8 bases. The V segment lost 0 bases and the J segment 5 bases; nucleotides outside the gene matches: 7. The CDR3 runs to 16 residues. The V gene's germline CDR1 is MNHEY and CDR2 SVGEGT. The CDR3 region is CASSYSDGGAGDTQYF. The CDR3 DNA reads TGTGCCAGCAGTTACTCGGACGGGGGGGCCGGAGATACGCAGTATTTT.

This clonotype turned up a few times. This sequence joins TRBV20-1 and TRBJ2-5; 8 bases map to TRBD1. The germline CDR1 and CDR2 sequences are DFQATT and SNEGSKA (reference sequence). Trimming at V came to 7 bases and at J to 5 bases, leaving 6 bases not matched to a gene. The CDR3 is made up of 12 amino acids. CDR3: CSGQGRGETQYF. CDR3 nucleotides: TGCAGTGGACAGGGGAGAGGGGAGACCCAGTACTTC.

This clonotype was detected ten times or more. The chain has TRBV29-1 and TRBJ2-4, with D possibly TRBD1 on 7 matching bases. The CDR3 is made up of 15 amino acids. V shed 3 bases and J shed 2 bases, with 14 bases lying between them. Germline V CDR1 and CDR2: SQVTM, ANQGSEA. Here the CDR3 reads CSVERQGGSKNIQYF. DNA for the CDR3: TGCAGCGTTGAGCGGCAGGGGGGTTCCAAAAACATTCAGTACTTC.

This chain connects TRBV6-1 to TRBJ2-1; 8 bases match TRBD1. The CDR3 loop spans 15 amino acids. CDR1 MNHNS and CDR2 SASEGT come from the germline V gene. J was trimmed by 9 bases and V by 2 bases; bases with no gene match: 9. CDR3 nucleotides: TGTGCCAGCAGTGAATTGGGGGACAGGTGGCGTGAGCAGTTCTTC. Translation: CASSELGDRWREQFF.

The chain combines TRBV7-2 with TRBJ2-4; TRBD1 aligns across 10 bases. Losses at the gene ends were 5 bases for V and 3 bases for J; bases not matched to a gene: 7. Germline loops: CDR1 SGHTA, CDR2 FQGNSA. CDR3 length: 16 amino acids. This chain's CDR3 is CASSPRQGAFKNIQYF. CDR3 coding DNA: TGTGCCAGCAGCCCCCGACAGGGGGCCTTCAAAAACATTCAGTACTTC.

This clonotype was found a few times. The chain's CDR3 is CSARDFKQGKETQYF. DNA for the CDR3: TGCAGTGCTAGAGATTTTAAACAGGGGAAAGAGACCCAGTACTTC. V and J are TRBV20-1 and TRBJ2-5; 7 nucleotides agree with TRBD1. The CDR3 is 15 amino acids. Germline CDR1 and CDR2: DFQATT and SNEGSKA (reference sequence). V shed 0 bases and J 3 bases; nucleotides not matched to a gene: 7.

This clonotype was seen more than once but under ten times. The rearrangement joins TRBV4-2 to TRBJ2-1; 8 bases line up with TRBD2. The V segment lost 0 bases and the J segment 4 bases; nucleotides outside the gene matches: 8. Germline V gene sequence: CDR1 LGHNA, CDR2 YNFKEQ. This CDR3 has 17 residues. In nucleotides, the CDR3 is TGTGCCAGCAGCCAAGAATCAGGGCGGGGGGCGTACAATGAGCAGTTCTTC. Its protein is CASSQESGRGAYNEQFF.

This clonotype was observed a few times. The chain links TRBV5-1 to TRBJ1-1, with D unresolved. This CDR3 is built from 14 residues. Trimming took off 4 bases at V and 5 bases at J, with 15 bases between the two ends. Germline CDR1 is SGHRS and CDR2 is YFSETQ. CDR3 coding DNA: TGCGCCAGCAGCCAATGGACTCCCGAGACTGAAGCTTTCTTT. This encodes CASSQWTPETEAFF.

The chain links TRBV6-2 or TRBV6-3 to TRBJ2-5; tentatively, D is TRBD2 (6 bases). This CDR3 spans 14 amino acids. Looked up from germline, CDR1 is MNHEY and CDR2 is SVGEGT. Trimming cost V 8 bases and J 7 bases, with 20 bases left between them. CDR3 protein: CASRQGRGAGTQYF. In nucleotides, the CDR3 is TGTGCCAGCCGCCAAGGGCGGGGCGCTGGGACCCAGTACTTC.

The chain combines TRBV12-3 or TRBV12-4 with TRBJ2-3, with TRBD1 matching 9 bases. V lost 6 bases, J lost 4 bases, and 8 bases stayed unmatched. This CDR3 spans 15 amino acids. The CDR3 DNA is TGTGCCAGCAGACGCGGGACAGGGCCACCAGATACGCAGTATTTT. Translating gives CASRRGTGPPDTQYF.

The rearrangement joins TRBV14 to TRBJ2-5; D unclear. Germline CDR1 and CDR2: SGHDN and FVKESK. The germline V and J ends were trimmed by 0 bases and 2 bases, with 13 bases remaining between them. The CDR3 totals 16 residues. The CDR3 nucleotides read TGTGCCAGCAGCCAAGAGGGCCGGCGGTCGCAAGAGACCCAGTACTTC. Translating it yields CASSQEGRRSQETQYF.

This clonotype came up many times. The CDR3, as DNA: TGTGCCAGCATAACGGGCCCAGGGGAAGATGAAAAACTGTTTTTT. It specifies CASITGPGEDEKLFF. The V call is TRBV2, the J call TRBJ1-4, with a possible D match to TRBD1 (6 bases). The germline V and J ends were trimmed by 7 bases and 6 bases, with 18 bases remaining between them. CDR3 length: 15 amino acids. Germline V gene lookup returns CDR1 SNHLY and CDR2 FYNNEI.

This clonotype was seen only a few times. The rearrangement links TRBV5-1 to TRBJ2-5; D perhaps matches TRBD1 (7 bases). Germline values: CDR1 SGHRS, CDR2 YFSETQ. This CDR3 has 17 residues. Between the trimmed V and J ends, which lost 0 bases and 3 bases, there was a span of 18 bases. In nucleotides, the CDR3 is TGCGCCAGCAGCTTGGGCCCCCTGGAGGGGGCAAAAGAGACCCAGTACTTC. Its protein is CASSLGPLEGAKETQYF.

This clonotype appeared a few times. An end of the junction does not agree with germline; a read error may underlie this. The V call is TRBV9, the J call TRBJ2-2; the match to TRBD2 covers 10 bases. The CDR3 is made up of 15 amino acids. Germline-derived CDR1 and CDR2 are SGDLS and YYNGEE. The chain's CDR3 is CASSVGTSGTGGLFF. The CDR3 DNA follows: TGTGCCAGCAGCGTAGGGACTAGCGGCACCGGGGGGCTGTTTTTT.

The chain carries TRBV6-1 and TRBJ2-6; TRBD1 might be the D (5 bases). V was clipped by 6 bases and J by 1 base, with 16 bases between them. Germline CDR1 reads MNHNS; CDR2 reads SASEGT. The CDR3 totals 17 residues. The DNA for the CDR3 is TGTGCCAGCAGCTCCGACAGTCGAGGTTCTGGGGCCAACGTCCTGACTTTC. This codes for CASSSDSRGSGANVLTF.